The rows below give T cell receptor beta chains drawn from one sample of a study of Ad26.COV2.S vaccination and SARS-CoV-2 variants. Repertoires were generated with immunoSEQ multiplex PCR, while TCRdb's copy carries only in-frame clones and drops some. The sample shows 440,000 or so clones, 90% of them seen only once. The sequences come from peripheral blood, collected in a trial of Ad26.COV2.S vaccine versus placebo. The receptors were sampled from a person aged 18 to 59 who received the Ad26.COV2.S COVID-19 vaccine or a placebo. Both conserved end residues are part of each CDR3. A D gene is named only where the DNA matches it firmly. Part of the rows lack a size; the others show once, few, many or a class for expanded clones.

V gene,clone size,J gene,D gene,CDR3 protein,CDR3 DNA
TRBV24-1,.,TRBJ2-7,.,CATSDLNGSGQYF,TGTGCCACCAGTGATTTGAACGGGTCTGGGCAGTACTTC
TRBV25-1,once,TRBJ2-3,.,CASSAPGENSASTDTQYF,TGTGCCAGCAGTGCTCCAGGGGAAAATAGCGCTAGCACAGATACGCAGTATTTT
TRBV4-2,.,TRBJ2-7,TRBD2,CASSQGEGPRYEQYF,TGTGCCAGCAGCCAAGGGGAGGGGCCCCGCTACGAGCAGTACTTC
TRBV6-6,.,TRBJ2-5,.,CASSYRGETQYF,TGTGCCAGCAGTTACAGGGGGGAGACCCAGTACTTC
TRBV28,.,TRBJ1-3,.,CASSLVRLGNTIYF,TGTGCCAGCAGTTTAGTCAGGCTGGGAAACACCATATATTTT
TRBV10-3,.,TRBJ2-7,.,CAISEPARGLGLYEQYF,TGTGCCATCAGTGAGCCGGCTCGGGGATTAGGTCTCTACGAGCAGTACTTC
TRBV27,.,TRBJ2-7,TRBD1,CASSLSQGVVEQYF,TGTGCCAGCAGTTTATCACAGGGGGTTGTCGAGCAGTACTTC
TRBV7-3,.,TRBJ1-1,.,CASSLTGGRNTEAFF,TGTGCCAGCAGCTTAACCGGCGGGAGAAACACTGAAGCTTTCTTT
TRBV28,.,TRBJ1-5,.,CASSSGYSNQPQHF,TGTGCCAGCAGTTCTGGTTATAGCAATCAGCCCCAGCATTTT
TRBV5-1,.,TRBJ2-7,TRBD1,CASSLTGAEQYF,TGCGCCAGCAGCTTAACAGGGGCCGAGCAGTACTTC
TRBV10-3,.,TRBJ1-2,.,CAISEENYGYTF,TGTGCCATCAGCGAGGAGAACTATGGCTACACCTTC
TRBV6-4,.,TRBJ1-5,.,CARPRGRVQPQHF,TGTGCCCGCCCCAGGGGAAGGGTTCAGCCCCAGCATTTT
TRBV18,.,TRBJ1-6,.,CASSDTKNSPLHF,TGTGCCAGCTCCGACACTAAAAATTCACCCCTCCACTTT
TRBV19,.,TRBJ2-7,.,CASSTKQAGPYEQYF,TGTGCCAGTAGTACTAAACAAGCAGGGCCCTACGAGCAGTACTTC
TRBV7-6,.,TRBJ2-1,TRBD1,CASSLYRQGPYNEQFF,TGTGCCAGCAGCCTATACCGACAGGGACCCTACAATGAGCAGTTCTTC
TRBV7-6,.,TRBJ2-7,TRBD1,CASSLDRGGYEQYF,TGTGCCAGCAGCCTGGACAGGGGGGGCTACGAGCAGTACTTC
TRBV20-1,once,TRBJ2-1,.,CSARGGDEQFF,TGCAGTGCTAGAGGGGGCGATGAGCAGTTCTTC
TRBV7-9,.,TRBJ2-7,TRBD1,CASSPGTGSSYEQYF,TGTGCCAGCAGCCCGGGGACAGGGAGCTCCTACGAGCAGTACTTC
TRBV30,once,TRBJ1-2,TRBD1,CAWDPRTGPAGYGYTF,TGTGCCTGGGATCCCCGGACAGGGCCCGCTGGATATGGCTACACCTTC
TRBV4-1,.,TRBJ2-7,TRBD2,CASSLILTSEAYEQYF,TGCGCCAGCAGCCTAATTCTTACTAGCGAGGCCTACGAGCAGTACTTC
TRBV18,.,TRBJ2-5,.,CASSPGERETQYF,TGTGCCAGCTCACCAGGGGAACGGGAGACCCAGTACTTC
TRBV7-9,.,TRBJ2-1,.,CASRGLANEQFF,TGTGCCAGCAGGGGATTAGCCAATGAGCAGTTCTTC
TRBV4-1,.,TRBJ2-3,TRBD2,CASSQTPSSGSSTDTQYF,TGCGCCAGCAGCCAGACCCCGTCTAGCGGGAGTAGTACAGATACGCAGTATTTT
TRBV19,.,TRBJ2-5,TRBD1,CASSIVDRGVETQYF,TGTGCCAGTAGTATAGTTGACAGGGGCGTGGAGACCCAGTACTTC
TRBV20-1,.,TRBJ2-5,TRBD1,CSARTGETQYF,TGCAGTGCTAGGACAGGGGAGACCCAGTACTTC
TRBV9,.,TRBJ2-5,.,CASSVEETQYF,TGTGCCAGCAGCGTAGAAGAGACCCAGTACTTC
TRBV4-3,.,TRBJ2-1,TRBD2,CASSQRIGLAGVNEQFF,TGCGCCAGCAGCCAACGTATAGGACTAGCGGGAGTGAATGAGCAGTTCTTC
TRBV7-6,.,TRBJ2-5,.,CASSLKGETQYF,TGTGCCAGCAGCTTAAAGGGGGAGACCCAGTACTTC
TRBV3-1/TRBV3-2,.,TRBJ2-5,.,CASSPYGGETQYF,TGTGCCAGCAGCCCCTACGGGGGAGAGACCCAGTACTTC